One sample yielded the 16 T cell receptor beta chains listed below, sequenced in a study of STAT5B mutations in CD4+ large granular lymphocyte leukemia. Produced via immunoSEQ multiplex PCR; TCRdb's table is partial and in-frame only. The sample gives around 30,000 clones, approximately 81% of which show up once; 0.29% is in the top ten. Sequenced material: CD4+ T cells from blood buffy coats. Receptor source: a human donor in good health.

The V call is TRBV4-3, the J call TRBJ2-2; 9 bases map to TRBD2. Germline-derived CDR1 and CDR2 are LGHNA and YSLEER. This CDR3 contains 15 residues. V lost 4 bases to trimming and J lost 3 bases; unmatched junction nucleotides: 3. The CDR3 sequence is CASSLGLADTGELFF. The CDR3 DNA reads TGCGCCAGCAGCCTGGGACTAGCAGACACCGGGGAGCTGTTTTTT.

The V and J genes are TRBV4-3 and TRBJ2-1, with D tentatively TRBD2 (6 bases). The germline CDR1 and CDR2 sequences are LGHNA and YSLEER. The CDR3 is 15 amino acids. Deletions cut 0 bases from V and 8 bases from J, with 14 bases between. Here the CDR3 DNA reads TGCGCCAGCAGCCAAGAGCCAGCGGGCCCTGATGAGCAGTTCTTC. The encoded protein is CASSQEPAGPDEQFF.

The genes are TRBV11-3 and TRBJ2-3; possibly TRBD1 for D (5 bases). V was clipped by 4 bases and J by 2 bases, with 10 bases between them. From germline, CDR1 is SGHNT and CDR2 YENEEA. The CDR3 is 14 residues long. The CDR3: CASSWGRATDTQYF. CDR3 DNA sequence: TGTGCCAGCAGCTGGGGCAGGGCCACAGATACGCAGTATTTT.

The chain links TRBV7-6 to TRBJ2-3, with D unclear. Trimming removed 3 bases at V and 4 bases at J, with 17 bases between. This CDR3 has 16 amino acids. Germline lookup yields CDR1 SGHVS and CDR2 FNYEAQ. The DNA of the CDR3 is TGTGCCAGCAGCTTCCTCTCAGCTCCCCCCTCAGATACGCAGTATTTT. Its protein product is CASSFLSAPPSDTQYF.

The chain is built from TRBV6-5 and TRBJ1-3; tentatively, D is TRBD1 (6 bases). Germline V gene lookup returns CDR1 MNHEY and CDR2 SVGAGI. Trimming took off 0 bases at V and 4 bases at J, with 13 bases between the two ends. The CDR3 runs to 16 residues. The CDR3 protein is CASSYSRQVSGNTIYF. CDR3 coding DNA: TGTGCCAGCAGTTACTCGAGACAGGTCTCAGGAAACACCATATATTTT.

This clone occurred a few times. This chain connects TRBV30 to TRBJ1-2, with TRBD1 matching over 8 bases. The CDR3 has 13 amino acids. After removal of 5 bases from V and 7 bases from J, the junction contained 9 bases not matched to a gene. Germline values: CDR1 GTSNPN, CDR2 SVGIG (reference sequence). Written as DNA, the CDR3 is TGTGCCTGGGGACGGGGCAGGGGGCTTGGCTACACCTTC. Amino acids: CAWGRGRGLGYTF.

The CDR3 region has the DNA TGTGCCAGCAGCTACAGTGGCACCGGGGAGCTGTTTTTT. It is translated as CASSYSGTGELFF. The chain recombines TRBV2 with TRBJ2-2; D is ambiguous. V was trimmed by 6 bases and J by 4 bases, leaving 9 bases between them. CDR1 and CDR2 from the germline V gene are SNHLY and FYNNEI. The CDR3 is 13 amino acids.

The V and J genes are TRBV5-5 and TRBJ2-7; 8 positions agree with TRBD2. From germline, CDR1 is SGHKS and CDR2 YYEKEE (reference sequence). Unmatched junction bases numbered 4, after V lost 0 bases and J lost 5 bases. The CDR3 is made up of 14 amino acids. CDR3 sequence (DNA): TGTGCCAGCAGCTTGGAACTAGCGGTCGACGAGCAGTACTTC. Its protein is CASSLELAVDEQYF.

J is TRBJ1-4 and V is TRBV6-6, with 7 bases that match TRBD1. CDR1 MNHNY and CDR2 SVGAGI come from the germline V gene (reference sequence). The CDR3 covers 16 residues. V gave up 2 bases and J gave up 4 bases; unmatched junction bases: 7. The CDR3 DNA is TGTGCCAGCAGTTACCCTGGACAGGAGATTAATGAAAAACTGTTTTTT. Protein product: CASSYPGQEINEKLFF.

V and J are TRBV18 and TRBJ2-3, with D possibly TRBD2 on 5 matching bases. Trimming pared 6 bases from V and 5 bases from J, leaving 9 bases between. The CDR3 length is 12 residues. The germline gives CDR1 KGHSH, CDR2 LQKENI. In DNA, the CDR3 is TGTGCCAGCTCGGTAGGAGGAGATACGCAGTATTTT. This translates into CASSVGGDTQYF.

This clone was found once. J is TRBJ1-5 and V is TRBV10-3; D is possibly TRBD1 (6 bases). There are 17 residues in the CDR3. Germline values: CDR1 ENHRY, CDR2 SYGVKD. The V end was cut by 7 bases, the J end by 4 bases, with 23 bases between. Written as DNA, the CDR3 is TGTGCCATCACCGAACGCGTTTCGGGACATTTTAATCAGCCCCAGCATTTT. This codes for CAITERVSGHFNQPQHF.

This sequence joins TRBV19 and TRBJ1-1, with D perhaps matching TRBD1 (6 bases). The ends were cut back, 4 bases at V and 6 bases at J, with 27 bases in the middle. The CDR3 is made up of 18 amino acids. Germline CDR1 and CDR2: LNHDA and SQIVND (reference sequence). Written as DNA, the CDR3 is TGTGCCAGTAGTACGGGACAAGCCGCCCCTCGGGGGCCCCCTGAAGCTTTCTTT. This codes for CASSTGQAAPRGPPEAFF.

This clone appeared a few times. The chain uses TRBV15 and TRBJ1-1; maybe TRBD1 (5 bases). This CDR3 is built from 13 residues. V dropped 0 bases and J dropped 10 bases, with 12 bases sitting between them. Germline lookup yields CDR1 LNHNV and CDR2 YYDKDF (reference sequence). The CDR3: CATSRDSGGVAFF. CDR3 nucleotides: TGTGCCACCAGCAGAGATTCGGGAGGGGTAGCTTTCTTT.

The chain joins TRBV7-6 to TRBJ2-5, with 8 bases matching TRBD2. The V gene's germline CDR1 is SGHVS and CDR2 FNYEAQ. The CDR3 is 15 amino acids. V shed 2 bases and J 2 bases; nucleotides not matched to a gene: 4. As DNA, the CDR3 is TGTGCCAGCAGCTTAATACTAGCGGCGCAAGAGACCCAGTACTTC. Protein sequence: CASSLILAAQETQYF.

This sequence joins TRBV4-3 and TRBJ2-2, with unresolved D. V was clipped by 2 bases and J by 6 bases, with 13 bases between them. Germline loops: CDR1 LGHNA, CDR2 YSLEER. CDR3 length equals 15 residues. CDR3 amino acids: CASSQRHNTAGELFF. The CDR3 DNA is TGCGCCAGCAGCCAACGACACAATACCGCCGGGGAGCTGTTTTTT.

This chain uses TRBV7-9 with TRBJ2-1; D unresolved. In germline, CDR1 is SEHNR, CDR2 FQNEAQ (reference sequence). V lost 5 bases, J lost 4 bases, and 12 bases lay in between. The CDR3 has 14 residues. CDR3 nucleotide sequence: TGTGCCAGCAGCACAAAGTGGGAATACAATGAGCAGTTCTTC. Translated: CASSTKWEYNEQFF.